This T cell receptor beta chain emerged from a study of siplizumab effects on memory and regulatory T cells. Overall study findings and caveats: The study found that siplizumab significantly reduced alloreactive sequences traceable to unstimulated CD4+ memory cells. The mapping of alloreactive clones to unstimulated subsets covered only a minor fraction of them. No naive or memory phenotype could be assigned to roughly 75-95% of proliferating clones. It was never confirmed that proliferating Tregs from siplizumab cultures were suppressive.

The V and J ends lost 0 bases and 8 bases, in that order; junction bases with no gene match: 9. The CDR3 extends over 17 amino acids. Germline assignment: CDR1 MDHEN and CDR2 SYDVKM. On this clone: Its matching antigen is unknown.

Clones were read by immunoSEQ multiplex PCR, and TCRdb kept only the in-frame ones, dropping some. The sample has more than 85,000 clones; 92% are singletons. The sequencing sample was made of Tregs sorted from blood. This chain uses TRBV28 with TRBJ2-1; 11 bases fit TRBD2. This receptor was obtained from a human donor in good health. This CDR3 reads CASSLWPPSGGRHEQFF. CDR3 bases: TGTGCCAGCAGTTTATGGCCCCCTAGCGGGGGGCGCCATGAGCAGTTCTTC.